The entry below describes one T cell receptor beta chain. V lost 4 bases, J lost 5 bases, and 0 bases lay in between. The CDR3 extends over 11 amino acids. Germline loops: CDR1 SGHAT, CDR2 FQNNGV. These data come from a study of early stage breast cancer tumors. Clones were read by immunoSEQ multiplex PCR, and TCRdb kept only the in-frame ones, dropping some. The data hold about 46,000 clones, with 78% observed a single time. The V and J genes are TRBV11-2 and TRBJ1-6; D unclear. Sequencing was done on a sample of blood. The source is a person aged 40 to 49 with breast cancer. CDR3 in amino acids: CASSYNSPLHF. DNA for the CDR3: TGTGCCAGCAGCTATAATTCACCCCTCCACTTT.